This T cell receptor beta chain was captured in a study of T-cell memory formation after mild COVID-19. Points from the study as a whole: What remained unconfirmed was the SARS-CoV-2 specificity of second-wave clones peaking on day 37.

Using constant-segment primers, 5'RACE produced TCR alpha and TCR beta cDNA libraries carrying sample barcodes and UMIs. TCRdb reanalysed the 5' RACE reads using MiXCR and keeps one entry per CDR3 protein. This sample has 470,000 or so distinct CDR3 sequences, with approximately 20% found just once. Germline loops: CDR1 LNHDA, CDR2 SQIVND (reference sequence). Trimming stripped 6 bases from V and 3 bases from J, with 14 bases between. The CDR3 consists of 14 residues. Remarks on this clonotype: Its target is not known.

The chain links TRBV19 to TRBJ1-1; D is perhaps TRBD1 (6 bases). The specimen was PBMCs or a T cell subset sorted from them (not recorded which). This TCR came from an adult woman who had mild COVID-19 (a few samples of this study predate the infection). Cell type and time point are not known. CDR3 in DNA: TGTGCCAGTAGACAAAACAGGGAGTACACTGAAGCTTTCTTT. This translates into CASRQNREYTEAFF. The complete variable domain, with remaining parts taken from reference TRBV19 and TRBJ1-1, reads DGGITQSPKYLFRKEGQNVTLSCEQNLNHDAMYWYRQDPGQGLRLIYYSQIVNDFQKGDIAEGYSVSREKKESFPLTVTSAQKNPTAFYLCASRQNREYTEAFFGQGTRLTVV.